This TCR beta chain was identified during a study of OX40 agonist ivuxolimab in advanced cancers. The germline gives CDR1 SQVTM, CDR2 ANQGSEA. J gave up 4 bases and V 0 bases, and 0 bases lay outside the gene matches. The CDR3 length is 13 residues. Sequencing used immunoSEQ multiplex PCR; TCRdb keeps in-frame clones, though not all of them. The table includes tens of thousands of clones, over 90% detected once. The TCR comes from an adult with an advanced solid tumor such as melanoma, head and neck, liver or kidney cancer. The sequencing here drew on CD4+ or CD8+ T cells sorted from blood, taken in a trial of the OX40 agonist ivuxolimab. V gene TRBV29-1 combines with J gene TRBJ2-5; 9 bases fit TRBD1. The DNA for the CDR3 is TGCAGCGTTGAAGAGGGACAGGGAGAGACCCAGTACTTC. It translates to CSVEEGQGETQYF.